One sample yielded the 24 T cell receptor beta chains listed below, sequenced in a study of early T cells in non-severe SARS-CoV-2 infection. One entry per CDR3 protein results from TCRdb running MiXCR on the 5' RACE reads. This table has 35,000 to 45,000 distinct CDR3 sequences, 5.8% appearing once. Sequences were obtained from whole blood. These receptors were collected from an adult who was a healthcare worker with PCR-confirmed SARS-CoV-2 infection or an uninfected control (not recorded which).

This clonotype was observed at least ten times. This rearrangement joins TRBV12-3 or TRBV12-4 to TRBJ2-1; no definite D call. CDR3 length: 13 amino acids. Trimming pared 6 bases from V and 9 bases from J, leaving 15 bases between. CDR3 amino acids: CASRNGRAVEQFF. CDR3 nucleotide sequence: TGTGCCAGCAGGAACGGTCGGGCGGTTGAGCAGTTCTTC.

In its sample, this clonotype was seen many times. The chain combines TRBV6-6 with TRBJ2-2; D unclear. V was trimmed by 5 bases and J by 1 base, leaving 14 bases between them. CDR1 is MNHNY and CDR2 is SVGAGI in the germline V gene (reference sequence). This CDR3 contains 16 residues. The CDR3 DNA reads TGTGCCAGCAGTCGGTATGAGACTTTGAACACCGGGGAGCTGTTTTTT. Its protein product is CASSRYETLNTGELFF.

This clonotype showed up many times. The chain employs TRBV2 and TRBJ2-1; a weak D match, TRBD1 (5 bases). CDR1 and CDR2 from the germline V gene are SNHLY and FYNNEI. The CDR3 consists of 14 residues. Trimming removed 7 bases from V and 8 bases from J, with 18 bases in between. As DNA, the CDR3 is TGTGCCAGCAAATACGACAGTAGTAAGGATGAGCAGTTCTTC. This sequence encodes CASKYDSSKDEQFF.

In this sample, this clonotype turned up many times. The chain recombines TRBV18 with TRBJ2-2; 9 bases line up with TRBD2. V was pared by 2 bases and J by 6 bases, with 7 bases of the junction left unmatched. This CDR3 has 16 residues. Germline values: CDR1 KGHSH, CDR2 LQKENI. This CDR3 is CASSPYVAGVPGELFF. The CDR3 nucleotides read TGTGCCAGCTCACCATACGTAGCGGGAGTCCCCGGGGAGCTGTTTTTT.

This clonotype was seen at least ten times. This rearrangement joins TRBV7-6 to TRBJ2-2; D is uncertain. CDR1 is SGHVS and CDR2 is FNYEAQ in the germline V gene. V lost 2 bases and J 1 base, leaving 5 bases between the germline ends. The CDR3 sequence is 14 residues long. Here the CDR3 DNA reads TGTGCCAGCAGCTTAAACGAGAACACCGGGGAGCTGTTTTTT. This sequence encodes CASSLNENTGELFF. Drawing the rest from reference TRBV7-6 and TRBJ2-2, the complete variable domain is GAGVSQSPRYKVTKRGQDVALRCDPISGHVSLYWYRQALGQGPEFLTYFNYEAQQDKSGLPNDRFSAERPEGSISTLTIQRTEQRDSAMYRCASSLNENTGELFFGEGSRLTVL.

Many counts were recorded for this clonotype. CDR3 region: CASRPGQGVGELFF. For the CDR3, the DNA is TGTGCCAGTAGGCCCGGACAGGGGGTCGGGGAGCTGTTTTTT. The rearrangement joins TRBV19 to TRBJ2-2, with 10 positions matching TRBD1. J was trimmed by 7 bases and V by 6 bases; bases with no gene match: 5. This CDR3 region has 14 residues. The V gene's germline CDR1 is LNHDA and CDR2 SQIVND (reference sequence). Filled out from reference TRBV19 and TRBJ2-2, the complete variable domain reads DGGITQSPKYLFRKEGQNVTLSCEQNLNHDAMYWYRQDPGQGLRLIYYSQIVNDFQKGDIAEGYSVSREKKESFPLTVTSAQKNPTAFYLCASRPGQGVGELFFGEGSRLTVL.

This clonotype has at least ten counts. This chain links TRBV12-3 or TRBV12-4 with TRBJ2-1, with 8 bases lining up with TRBD1. The V gene end was trimmed by 6 bases and the J gene end by 10 bases; junction bases not matched to a gene: 11. CDR3 length: 14 amino acids. DNA for the CDR3: TGTGCCAGCAGCCCCACCCTGACAGGGGTCGAGCAGTTCTTC. Amino acids: CASSPTLTGVEQFF.

This clonotype was observed a handful of times. V gene TRBV5-1 combines with J gene TRBJ1-2; the D gene is possibly TRBD1 (6 bases). The V gene lost 0 bases and the J gene lost 8 bases, with 17 bases spanning the gap. Germline V gene data show CDR1 as SGHRS and CDR2 as YFSETQ. The CDR3 covers 15 residues. For the CDR3, the DNA is TGCGCCAGCAGCTTGGCCGTGTCTACAGGGCGAGGCTACACCTTC. Its translation is CASSLAVSTGRGYTF.

V usage is TRBV24-1 and J usage is TRBJ2-7; D not certain. CDR1 KGHDR and CDR2 SFDVKD come from the germline V gene. Trimming took 7 bases from V and 2 from J, leaving 14 bases between them. The CDR3 covers 14 residues. The CDR3 loop is CATSHTAAPYEQYF. CDR3 nucleotide sequence: TGTGCCACCAGCCACACGGCGGCCCCCTACGAGCAGTACTTC.

This clonotype was recorded many times. The chain recombines TRBV11-2 with TRBJ2-5; 8 bases fit TRBD1. J was trimmed by 3 bases and V by 5 bases; bases with no gene match: 5. The CDR3 has 14 residues. The germline gives CDR1 SGHAT, CDR2 FQNNGV. CDR3 sequence: CASSPGQAKETQYF. For the CDR3, the DNA is TGTGCCAGCAGCCCGGGACAGGCAAAAGAGACCCAGTACTTC.

This clonotype has at least ten counts. The V and J genes are TRBV5-8 and TRBJ2-1, with TRBD2 matching over 11 bases. The CDR3 length is 18 residues. Germline CDR1 and CDR2: SGHTS and YDEGEE. The trim removed 0 bases at V and 0 bases at J, leaving 5 bases unmatched. CDR3 nucleotide sequence: TGTGCCAGCAGCTTGGTTGGTAGCGGGGGGGCCTCCTACAATGAGCAGTTCTTC. Its protein product is CASSLVGSGGASYNEQFF.

This clonotype came up a few times. The chain recombines TRBV29-1 with TRBJ2-3; no firm D call. The V end was cut by 7 bases, the J end by 0 bases, with 14 bases between. Germline-derived CDR1 and CDR2 are SQVTM and ANQGSEA. CDR3 size: 14 residues. This CDR3 reads CSATTDSSTDTQYF. CDR3 coding DNA: TGCAGCGCTACGACTGATTCTAGCACAGATACGCAGTATTTT.

This clonotype was seen at least ten times. J is TRBJ1-1 and V is TRBV2, with D unresolved. The CDR3 runs to 13 residues. CDR1 and CDR2 from the germline V gene are SNHLY and FYNNEI. The V gene lost 5 bases and the J gene lost 1 base, with 8 bases spanning the gap. The CDR3 DNA is TGTGCCAGCAGTCCGAGCGGGAACACTGAAGCTTTCTTT. Translating gives CASSPSGNTEAFF.

In its sample, this clonotype was seen many times. The chain uses TRBV3-1 and TRBJ1-2, with D possibly TRBD1 on 5 matching bases. CDR3 length: 13 residues. Per the germline V gene, CDR1 is LGHDT and CDR2 is YNNKEL (reference sequence). V lost 10 bases and J 6 bases, leaving 18 bases between the germline ends. The CDR3 reads CATRDSGGDGYTF. CDR3 DNA: TGTGCCACCAGGGATTCGGGTGGTGATGGCTACACCTTC.

This clonotype was observed at least ten times. V and J are TRBV20-1 and TRBJ2-6, with TRBD2 identical over 9 bases. V shed 4 bases, J shed 5 bases, and the junction held 12 bases outside the gene matches. This CDR3 has 17 amino acids. Germline values: CDR1 DFQATT, CDR2 SNEGSKA (reference sequence). The CDR3 reads CSAKALAGRRRANVLTF. CDR3 in DNA: TGCAGTGCTAAGGCGCTAGCGGGACGACGAAGGGCCAACGTCCTGACTTTC.

This clonotype was seen ten or more times. This chain connects TRBV20-1 to TRBJ1-1; D call uncertain. CDR3 length equals 13 residues. From germline, CDR1 is DFQATT and CDR2 SNEGSKA (reference sequence). Trimming took off 7 bases at V and 6 bases at J, with 18 bases between the two ends. In DNA, the CDR3 is TGCAGTGTTCTTGGCGGACTGCCGTCTGAAGCTTTCTTT. Translation gives CSVLGGLPSEAFF.

This clonotype showed up many times. The chain couples TRBV9 to TRBJ2-6; TRBD1 might be the D (6 bases). Looked up from germline, CDR1 is SGDLS and CDR2 is YYNGEE. The V gene lost 4 bases and the J gene lost 0 bases, with 17 bases spanning the gap. CDR3 size: 18 residues. Written as DNA, the CDR3 is TGTGCCAGCAGCCCCTACCAGACAGGCTTCTCTGGGGCCAACGTCCTGACTTTC. It translates to CASSPYQTGFSGANVLTF.

This clonotype occurred a few times. The chain uses TRBV6-5 and TRBJ1-2, with 9 bases identical to TRBD1. This CDR3 spans 15 amino acids. Trimming at V came to 7 bases and at J to 2 bases, leaving 8 bases not matched to a gene. CDR1 is MNHEY and CDR2 is SVGAGI in the germline V gene. This chain's CDR3 is CASTRAGTGNYGYTF. The CDR3 DNA sequence: TGTGCCAGCACCCGGGCCGGGACAGGGAACTATGGCTACACCTTC.

This clonotype was seen many times. The genes are TRBV27 and TRBJ2-3, with TRBD2 identical over 7 bases. CDR3 size: 16 residues. From germline, CDR1 is MNHEY and CDR2 SMNVEV (reference sequence). Trimming removed 5 bases from V and 0 bases from J; junction bases left unmatched: 8. CDR3 in DNA: TGTGCCAGCAGTCACCGACTAGCAGTTAGCACAGATACGCAGTATTTT. Protein sequence: CASSHRLAVSTDTQYF.

This clonotype was found many times. The chain uses TRBV20-1 and TRBJ2-1; 9 bases align to TRBD2. Trimming removed 6 bases from V and 9 bases from J; junction bases left unmatched: 9. The CDR3 is 13 residues long. Germline loops: CDR1 DFQATT, CDR2 SNEGSKA (reference sequence). Here the CDR3 reads CSAAASGDREQFF. CDR3 DNA sequence: TGCAGTGCGGCGGCTAGCGGGGACCGTGAGCAGTTCTTC.

This clonotype has a count of ten or more. V and J are TRBV27 and TRBJ2-1, with D possibly being TRBD2 (6 bases). The V gene's germline CDR1 is MNHEY and CDR2 SMNVEV (reference sequence). The CDR3 length is 15 residues. Trimming left V 4 bases short and J 8 bases short, with 18 bases between. CDR3 DNA sequence: TGTGCCAGCAGTTCCCTTGGGGGACTGACCCATGAGCAGTTCTTC. Translating gives CASSSLGGLTHEQFF.

Ten or more counts support this clonotype. This chain uses TRBV7-2 with TRBJ2-3, with 10 nucleotides matching TRBD2. The junction had 9 bases not matched to a gene; V was cut back by 3 bases and J by 9 bases. Germline lookup yields CDR1 SGHTA and CDR2 FQGNSA. The CDR3 totals 15 residues. The CDR3 sequence: CASSFGLAGAGTQYF. CDR3 in DNA: TGTGCCAGCAGCTTCGGGCTAGCGGGAGCGGGGACGCAGTATTTT.

This clonotype has at least ten counts. The chain links TRBV20-1 to TRBJ2-5, with D perhaps TRBD2 (6 bases). This CDR3 contains 11 residues. Germline CDR1 and CDR2: DFQATT and SNEGSKA (reference sequence). This chain's CDR3 is CSALEGETQYF. CDR3 coding DNA: TGCAGCGCCCTGGAGGGAGAGACCCAGTACTTC.

In its sample, this clonotype was seen many times. The chain recombines TRBV7-6 with TRBJ2-7; 10 bases fit TRBD1. There are 15 residues in the CDR3. V lost 1 base and J lost 6; bases outside the gene matches: 6. The germline CDR1 and CDR2 sequences are SGHVS and FNYEAQ. CDR3 nucleotide sequence: TGTGCCAGCAGCTTAGGGGGACAGGGGAAGGGCGAGCAGTACTTC. Its protein product is CASSLGGQGKGEQYF.